The rows below give T cell receptor beta chains drawn from one sample of a study of pediatric ulcerative colitis. Data came from immunoSEQ multiplex PCR; TCRdb stores just in-frame clones and leaves some out. The sample holds 15,000 or so clones; approximately 71% are singletons and the top ten take approximately 4.9%. Sequenced input: gut tissue. The receptors shown here come from a boy aged 5-17 years who was a control in a study of pediatric ulcerative colitis. The CDR3 runs from the conserved cysteine through the conserved F or W. The D gene is left open where the match is weak. Clone size, where shown, is once, few, many, or a class for clones that have expanded.

v_gene: TRBV4-3; j_gene: TRBJ2-1; d_gene: TRBD2; abundance: NA; CDR3nt: TGCGCCAGCAGCCAGTGGGTCGGGAGGAATGGTGAGCAGTTCTTC; CDR3aa: CASSQWVGRNGEQFF
v_gene: TRBV28; j_gene: TRBJ2-5; d_gene: NA; abundance: NA; CDR3nt: TGTGCCAGCAGTTTATGGGGGAGGCAAGAGACCCAGTACTTC; CDR3aa: CASSLWGRQETQYF
v_gene: TRBV6-1; j_gene: TRBJ1-5; d_gene: TRBD1; abundance: NA; CDR3nt: TGTGCCAGCAGAGCGGGACAGCATAGCAATCAGCCCCAGCATTTT; CDR3aa: CASRAGQHSNQPQHF
v_gene: TRBV6-1; j_gene: TRBJ2-5; d_gene: NA; abundance: NA; CDR3nt: TGTGCCAGCAGGGGGGTCACGCAAGAGACCCAGTACTTC; CDR3aa: CASRGVTQETQYF
v_gene: TRBV27; j_gene: TRBJ2-4; d_gene: TRBD1; abundance: NA; CDR3nt: TGTGCCAGCAGTTCCCCATACGCGACAGGGGTCGGGAACATTCAGTACTTC; CDR3aa: CASSSPYATGVGNIQYF
v_gene: TRBV9; j_gene: TRBJ1-3; d_gene: NA; abundance: once; CDR3nt: TGTGCCAGCAGCGTGGCAGACTCTGGAAACACCATATATTTT; CDR3aa: CASSVADSGNTIYF
v_gene: TRBV6-1; j_gene: TRBJ1-5; d_gene: NA; abundance: few; CDR3nt: TGTGCCAGCCTCCGGACAGTCTATAGCAATCAGCCCCAGCATTTT; CDR3aa: CASLRTVYSNQPQHF
v_gene: TRBV20-1; j_gene: TRBJ2-3; d_gene: NA; abundance: NA; CDR3nt: TGCGCTGCCGGGAAGGCAGATACGCAGTATTTT; CDR3aa: CAAGKADTQYF
v_gene: TRBV6-1; j_gene: TRBJ1-2; d_gene: TRBD1; abundance: NA; CDR3nt: TGTGCCAGCAGTGAAGTAGGACAGGGGAGGGATGGCTACACCTTC; CDR3aa: CASSEVGQGRDGYTF
v_gene: TRBV6-6; j_gene: TRBJ1-5; d_gene: TRBD1; abundance: NA; CDR3nt: TGTGCCAGCAGCGCCGGGACAGAACATAGCAATCAGCCCCAGCATTTT; CDR3aa: CASSAGTEHSNQPQHF
v_gene: TRBV5-1; j_gene: TRBJ2-5; d_gene: TRBD1; abundance: once; CDR3nt: TGCGCCAGCAGCTTGCAAACAGGGGAGGAGACCCAGTACTTC; CDR3aa: CASSLQTGEETQYF